One and the same sample provided the 25 T cell receptor beta chains below, sequenced in a study of beta chain features in type 1 diabetes. Broader study findings: Significant though moderate, a shortening of TCRB CDR3s appeared in all four CD4+ subsets of Type 1 diabetes patients.

Expressed TCRB transcripts got sequenced, as all isolated RNA was reverse transcribed. Produced via immunoSEQ multiplex PCR; TCRdb's table is partial and in-frame only. The repertoire holds hundreds of thousands of clones, with over 12% as singletons. The antigens of these receptors remain unknown. The source material was naive CD4+ T cells from blood. The origin of the receptors is a man aged 18 to 30 with type 1 diabetes.

The chain uses TRBV29-1 and TRBJ2-3; 15 positions agree with TRBD2. Losses at the gene ends were 4 bases for V and 2 bases for J; bases not matched to a gene: 4. Germline values: CDR1 SQVTM, CDR2 ANQGSEA. The CDR3 spans 16 residues. The CDR3 sequence: CSVGTSGRAITDTQYF. DNA of the CDR3: TGCAGCGTTGGGACTAGCGGGAGGGCCATCACAGATACGCAGTATTTT.

This clone was observed a handful of times. The gene calls are TRBV6-5 and TRBJ2-7; D gene unclear. Trimming stripped 7 bases from V and 3 bases from J, with 10 bases between. This CDR3 spans 12 amino acids. Germline CDR1 is MNHEY and CDR2 is SVGAGI. CDR3 loop: CASKGRYYEQYF. The CDR3 nucleotides are TGTGCCAGCAAAGGCAGATACTACGAGCAGTACTTC.

This clone has only a few counts. The J gene is TRBJ2-1, the V gene TRBV25-1; 9 nucleotides match TRBD2. The CDR3 totals 14 residues. J lost 4 bases, V lost 7 bases, and 5 bases had no gene match. The germline V gene encodes CDR1 MGHDK and CDR2 SYGVNS. The CDR3 loop is CASTSGTTYNEQFF. Written as DNA, the CDR3 is TGTGCCAGCACTAGCGGGACAACTTACAATGAGCAGTTCTTC.

This clone was counted only a few times. The chain links TRBV29-1 to TRBJ2-1, with 11 nucleotides matching TRBD2. Germline CDR1 SQVTM, CDR2 ANQGSEA. The CDR3 is 14 residues long. V lost 7 bases and J lost 3; bases outside the gene matches: 5. The CDR3 nucleotides read TGCAGCGCTCTGGGACTAGCGGACTACAATGAGCAGTTCTTC. Protein: CSALGLADYNEQFF.

This clone appeared a few times. V usage is TRBV29-1 and J usage is TRBJ2-1; 8 bases match TRBD2. After removal of 3 bases from V and 8 bases from J, the junction contained 12 bases not matched to a gene. This CDR3 contains 15 residues. CDR1 and CDR2 (germline): SQVTM, ANQGSEA. In DNA form, the CDR3 reads TGCAGCGTTGACCCACCGGGACTAGTTCCCGATGAGCAGTTCTTC. Amino acids: CSVDPPGLVPDEQFF.

This clone occurred a few times. This chain joins TRBV5-6 and TRBJ2-6; D gene unclear. V lost 2 bases, J lost 0 bases, and 6 bases lay in between. Per germline, CDR1 SGHDT and CDR2 YYEEEE. CDR3 length: 15 residues. For the CDR3, the DNA is TGTGCCAGCAGCTTCGGAAGCTCTGGGGCCAACGTCCTGACTTTC. Protein sequence: CASSFGSSGANVLTF.

This sequence joins TRBV19 and TRBJ1-5; 7 nucleotides agree with TRBD1. The trim removed 5 bases at V and 5 bases at J, leaving 9 bases unmatched. The CDR3 contains 15 residues. Germline V gene sequence: CDR1 LNHDA, CDR2 SQIVND (reference sequence). DNA of the CDR3: TGTGCCAGTAGTCCGAGTAGGGGGCCGGATCAGCCCCAGCATTTT. Its protein product is CASSPSRGPDQPQHF.

In its sample, this clone was seen a few times. The gene calls are TRBV5-1 and TRBJ2-4; tentatively, D is TRBD1 (6 bases). Trimming cost V 2 bases and J 6 bases, with 12 bases left between them. The CDR3 length is 14 residues. Germline V gene lookup returns CDR1 SGHRS and CDR2 YFSETQ. The CDR3 spells CASSFGTRSNIQYF. The CDR3 DNA reads as TGCGCCAGCAGCTTTGGGACAAGATCAAACATTCAGTACTTC.

This clone has a handful of counts. This chain connects TRBV28 to TRBJ2-7; perhaps TRBD2 as D (6 bases). Trimming removed 3 bases at V and 3 bases at J, with 18 bases between. The CDR3 is 16 residues long. Germline V lookup: CDR1 MDHEN, CDR2 SYDVKM. The CDR3 region has the DNA TGTGCCAGCAGTTTCTTAGGACGAGGAGGGCACTACGAGCAGTACTTC. This codes for CASSFLGRGGHYEQYF.

The V call is TRBV13, the J call TRBJ2-3; TRBD2 matches 8 bases. Looked up from germline, CDR1 is PRHDT and CDR2 is FYEKMQ (reference sequence). Trimming took 5 bases from V and 4 from J; bases not matched to a gene: 11. This CDR3 spans 16 amino acids. The CDR3 sequence is CASSGRTSTRPDTQYF. CDR3 sequence (DNA): TGTGCCAGCAGCGGGAGGACTAGCACCCGGCCAGATACGCAGTATTTT.

The V call is TRBV5-1, the J call TRBJ2-2, with 13 bases aligning to TRBD2. Germline CDR1 reads SGHRS; CDR2 reads YFSETQ. J lost 5 bases, V lost 3 bases, and 4 bases had no gene match. This CDR3 is built from 16 residues. The CDR3 loop is CASSSGLAGATGELFF. CDR3 DNA sequence: TGCGCCAGCAGCTCCGGACTAGCGGGGGCGACCGGGGAGCTGTTTTTT.

CDR3 sequence (DNA): TGTGCCAGCAGCCCGCCGACAGGGTTAGGCGAGCAGTACTTC. Protein sequence: CASSPPTGLGEQYF. The J gene is TRBJ2-7, the V gene TRBV7-9; TRBD1 matches 7 bases. In germline, CDR1 is SEHNR, CDR2 FQNEAQ (reference sequence). The CDR3 sequence is 14 residues long. J lost 6 bases, V lost 5 bases, and 10 bases had no gene match.

This rearrangement joins TRBV7-2 to TRBJ2-1, with D hard to call. CDR3 length: 15 residues. V lost 1 base to trimming and J lost 2 bases, with 9 bases between them. In germline, CDR1 is SGHTA, CDR2 FQGNSA. The CDR3 region has the DNA TGTGCCAGCAGCTTAGGTCCGACCCCCTACAATGAGCAGTTCTTC. Translated, it gives CASSLGPTPYNEQFF.

This clone occurred a few times. This chain uses TRBV19 with TRBJ2-7; D is ambiguous. Trimming stripped 5 bases from V and 3 bases from J, with 11 bases between. This CDR3 has 13 residues. CDR1 LNHDA and CDR2 SQIVND come from the germline V gene (reference sequence). The CDR3 DNA reads TGTGCCAGTAGTGGGGATAGTTTCTACGAGCAGTACTTC. Its protein product is CASSGDSFYEQYF.

This clone came up a few times. The rearrangement links TRBV7-2 to TRBJ1-3; D not resolved. CDR3 length equals 14 residues. CDR1 is SGHTA, CDR2 FQGNSA, per germline. With 3 bases removed from V and 4 bases from J, the gap between germline ends came to 10 bases. CDR3 DNA sequence: TGTGCCAGCAGCTTCAACAGTAGGGGAAACACCATATATTTT. It is translated as CASSFNSRGNTIYF.

This clone was seen more than once but under ten times. Other nucleotide sequences from this sample produce the same CDR3. The chain links TRBV29-1 to TRBJ2-3, with D possibly TRBD2 on 5 matching bases. CDR1 is SQVTM, CDR2 ANQGSEA, per germline. CDR3 length: 13 amino acids. Trimming removed 3 bases at V and 1 base at J, with 8 bases between. The CDR3 DNA reads TGCAGCGTTGATGAGGGTGGCACAGATACGCAGTATTTT. It yields the protein CSVDEGGTDTQYF.

This clone has more than one count but fewer than ten. The rearrangement uses TRBV28 and TRBJ2-5; D is undetermined. CDR3 size: 13 residues. V was cut by 3 bases and J by 2 bases, with 7 bases left in between. Germline loops: CDR1 MDHEN, CDR2 SYDVKM. CDR3 residues: CASSLRSQETQYF. The CDR3 region has the DNA TGTGCCAGCAGTTTGCGTAGTCAAGAGACCCAGTACTTC.

This clone has more than one count but fewer than ten. The chain recombines TRBV28 with TRBJ1-1, with D possibly TRBD1 on 5 matching bases. CDR1 MDHEN and CDR2 SYDVKM come from the germline V gene. V was cut by 8 bases and J by 4 bases, with 17 bases left in between. The CDR3 has 14 amino acids. The CDR3 region has the DNA TGTGCCAGCTCCCCGGTGGGGCAAGTCACTGAAGCTTTCTTT. This gives the protein CASSPVGQVTEAFF. Looking up the rest from reference TRBV28 and TRBJ1-1 gives the full variable domain: DVKVTQSSRYLVKRTGEKVFLECVQDMDHENMFWYRQDPGLGLRLIYFSYDVKMKEKGDIPEGYSVSREKKERFSLILESASTNQTSMYLCASSPVGQVTEAFFGQGTRLTVV.

As concerns this clone: Compared with germline, one end of the junction differs, possibly owing to a read error. The rearrangement uses TRBV29-1 and TRBJ2-3; 8 nucleotides agree with TRBD2. CDR3 size: 15 residues. Per germline, CDR1 SQVTM and CDR2 ANQGSEA. CDR3 bases: TGCAGCGTGGAAGGTCGGGCGGGAGGCTGGGATACGCAGTATTTT. This gives the protein CSVEGRAGGWDTQYF.

The rearrangement uses TRBV30 and TRBJ1-5, with D possibly matching TRBD1 (5 bases). This CDR3 region has 19 residues. The germline CDR1 and CDR2 sequences are GTSNPN and SVGIG (reference sequence). V dropped 3 bases and J dropped 4 bases, with 28 bases sitting between them. CDR3 residues: CAWSAKTDTFPFFNQPQHF. The CDR3 nucleotides are TGTGCCTGGAGCGCTAAGACGGACACCTTCCCGTTCTTTAATCAGCCCCAGCATTTT.

This clone was observed a handful of times. This chain uses TRBV10-3 with TRBJ1-1, with D perhaps matching TRBD1 (5 bases). Trimming stripped 10 bases from V and 11 bases from J, with 20 bases between. This CDR3 spans 12 amino acids. The germline V gene has CDR1 ENHRY and CDR2 SYGVKD. In DNA, the CDR3 is TGTGCCACCCAGACATCCGGACAAAGGGCTTTCTTT. This gives the protein CATQTSGQRAFF.

There are a few counts of this clone. Different DNA sequences within this sample yield the same CDR3. The chain combines TRBV5-1 with TRBJ2-1; D ambiguous. Germline V CDR1 and CDR2: SGHRS, YFSETQ. CDR3 length equals 12 residues. V lost 0 bases, J lost 7 bases, and 5 bases lay in between. The CDR3 loop is CASSLGVNEQFF. The CDR3 DNA reads as TGCGCCAGCAGCTTGGGGGTTAATGAGCAGTTCTTC. The complete variable domain, with remaining parts taken from reference TRBV5-1 and TRBJ2-1, reads KAGVTQTPRYLIKTRGQQVTLSCSPISGHRSVSWYQQTPGQGLQFLFEYFSETQRNKGNFPGRFSGRQFSNSRSEMNVSTLELGDSALYLCASSLGVNEQFFGPGTRLTVL.

This clone has just a few counts. The rearrangement uses TRBV4-1 and TRBJ2-3; the D gene is possibly TRBD2 (6 bases). The CDR3 contains 14 residues. Germline V gives CDR1 MGHRA, CDR2 YSYEKL. V was shortened by 8 bases and J by 1 base, with 13 bases between the two germline ends. The CDR3 region is CASLREWGTDTQYF. DNA for the CDR3: TGCGCCAGCCTTCGGGAGTGGGGCACAGATACGCAGTATTTT.

Only a few counts were recorded for this clone. The genes are TRBV2 and TRBJ2-6; D is unclear. Trimming took off 8 bases at V and 0 bases at J, with 5 bases between the two ends. This CDR3 region has 13 residues. Germline loops: CDR1 SNHLY, CDR2 FYNNEI. The CDR3 loop is CASVASGANVLTF. CDR3 in DNA: TGTGCCAGCGTGGCCTCTGGGGCCAACGTCCTGACTTTC. The variable domain in full, with the rest retrieved from reference TRBV2 and TRBJ2-6, is EPEVTQTPSHQVTQMGQEVILRCVPISNHLYFYWYRQILGQKVEFLVSFYNNEISEKSEIFDDQFSVERPDGSNFTLKIRSTKLEDSAMYFCASVASGANVLTFGAGSRLTVL.

This clone was recorded a few times. The J gene is TRBJ1-4, the V gene TRBV29-1; 7 positions agree with TRBD1. Germline loops: CDR1 SQVTM, CDR2 ANQGSEA. Unmatched junction bases numbered 8, after V lost 6 bases and J lost 1 base. The CDR3 consists of 15 residues. The CDR3 spells CSVRDSRGTNEKLFF. The CDR3 DNA reads TGCAGCGTCCGGGACAGTAGGGGAACTAATGAAAAACTGTTTTTT.